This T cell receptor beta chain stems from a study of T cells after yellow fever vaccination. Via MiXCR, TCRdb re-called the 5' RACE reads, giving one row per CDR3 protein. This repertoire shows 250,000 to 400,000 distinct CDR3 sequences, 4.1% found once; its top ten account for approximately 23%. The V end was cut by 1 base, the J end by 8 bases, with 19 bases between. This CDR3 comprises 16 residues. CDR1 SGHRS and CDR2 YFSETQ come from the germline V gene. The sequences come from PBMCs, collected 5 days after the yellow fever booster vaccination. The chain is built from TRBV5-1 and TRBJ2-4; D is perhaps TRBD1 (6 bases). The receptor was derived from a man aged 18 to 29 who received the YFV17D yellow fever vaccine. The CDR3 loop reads CASSLRGTLPLDIQYF. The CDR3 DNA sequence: TGCGCCAGCAGCTTGAGGGGGACCTTGCCACTGGACATTCAGTACTTC.